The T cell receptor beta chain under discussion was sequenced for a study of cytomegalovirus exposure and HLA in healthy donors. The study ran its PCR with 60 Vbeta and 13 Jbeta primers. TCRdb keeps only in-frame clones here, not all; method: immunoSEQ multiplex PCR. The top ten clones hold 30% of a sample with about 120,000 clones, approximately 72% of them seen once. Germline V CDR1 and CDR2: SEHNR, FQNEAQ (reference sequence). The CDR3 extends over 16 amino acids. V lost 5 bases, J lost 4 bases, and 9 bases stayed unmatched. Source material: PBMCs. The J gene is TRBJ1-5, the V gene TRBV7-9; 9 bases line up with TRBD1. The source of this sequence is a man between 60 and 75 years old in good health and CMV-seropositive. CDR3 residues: CASSVNRGRENQPQHF. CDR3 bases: TGTGCCAGCAGCGTCAACAGGGGGCGAGAGAATCAGCCCCAGCATTTT.